This section outlines one TCR beta chain sequence together with its context. Its cognate antigen is unknown. This sample stems from a study of vaccination effects on CD4 cells after COVID-19. Profiling relied on immunoSEQ multiplex PCR, and the TCRdb table lists in-frame clones only, not all of them. There are around 60,000 clones in the sample; more than 70% occur only once, and roughly 2.8% lies in the top ten. Under the ViraFEST assay, PBMC were stimulated with viral peptide pools so that antigen-specific CD4+ T cells expanded. Sequencing was performed afterwards. The culture ran for 9 to 11 days, and then CD4+ T cells were isolated. Recipients of the vaccine had no prior SARS-CoV-2 infection and negative nucleocapsid antibodies. This TCR was sampled from a human donor who received a COVID-19 vaccine. The sample consisted of CD4+ T cells from PBMCs cultured with HCoV-NL63 spike peptides, taken before COVID-19 vaccination.

DNA of the CDR3: TGTGCCAGCAGCGGGACAGGAAGGGCAGATACGCAGTATTTT. Encoded protein: CASSGTGRADTQYF. The chain employs TRBV11-2 and TRBJ2-3; 8 nucleotides match TRBD1. Germline CDR1 SGHAT, CDR2 FQNNGV. The CDR3 totals 14 residues. The J segment lost 4 bases and the V segment lost 5 bases, leaving 5 bases of the junction unmatched.